Here is one TCR beta chain with its context. Looked up from germline, CDR1 is MNHEY and CDR2 is SVGAGI. CDR3 length equals 17 residues. V shed 7 bases, J shed 4 bases, and the junction held 18 bases outside the gene matches. TCRdb passed the RT-PCR reads through MiXCR, listing each CDR3 protein once. The table has around 600,000 distinct CDR3 sequences, about 11% seen once. The data belong to a study of response to subunit inactivated influenza vaccine. This sample also belongs to another study, concerning T cells expressing NK-cell markers. This second study says: Scientists made TCR beta cDNA using 5'RACE template switching with UMIs. For about 6 donors, the dominant NKG2C+ clonotypes made up about 1.0-8% of their CD8+ T cells.

The sequencing here drew on PBMCs from blood, taken on the day of vaccination. This chain uses TRBV6-5 with TRBJ1-2; 7 nucleotides match TRBD1. This receptor was obtained from a man between 50 and 59 years old who received an inactivated influenza vaccine. CDR3 protein: CASISAGGGGAGYGYTF. The CDR3 DNA reads TGTGCCAGCATTTCGGCTGGGGGAGGGGGCGCCGGCTATGGCTACACCTTC.